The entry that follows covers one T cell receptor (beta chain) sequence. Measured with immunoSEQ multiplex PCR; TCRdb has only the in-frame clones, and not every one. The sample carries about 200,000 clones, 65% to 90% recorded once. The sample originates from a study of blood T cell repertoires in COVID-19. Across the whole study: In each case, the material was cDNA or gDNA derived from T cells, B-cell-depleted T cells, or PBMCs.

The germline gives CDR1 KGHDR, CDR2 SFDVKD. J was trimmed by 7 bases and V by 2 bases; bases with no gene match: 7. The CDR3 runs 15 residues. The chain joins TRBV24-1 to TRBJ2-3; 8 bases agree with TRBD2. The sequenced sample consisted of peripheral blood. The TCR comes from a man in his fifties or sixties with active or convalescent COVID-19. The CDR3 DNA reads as TGTGCCACCAGTGATTATAGCGGGGCCTCCTATACGCAGTATTTT. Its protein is CATSDYSGASYTQYF.